This T cell receptor (beta chain) was profiled in a study of shared clonotypes between healthy human individuals. The repertoire was sequenced with immunoSEQ multiplex PCR; TCRdb's copy has only in-frame clones and lacks some. The sample holds around 600,000 clones, more than 95% seen once. Source material: naive CD4+ T cells sorted from blood. Regarding subset: CD45RA+ positively selected. This TCR was recovered from a young woman in good health.

The CDR3 loop is CVRSLELRRATDTQYF. CDR3 bases: TGTGTCAGAAGCTTAGAATTAAGGAGGGCCACAGATACGCAGTATTTT. The rearrangement joins TRBV7-5 to TRBJ2-3; no check of the table's D call, TRBD2, against the DNA was made. TRBV7-5 is deemed a pseudogene. The CDR3 consists of 16 residues.